The clone carrying this TCR beta chain occurred many times. Its antigen is as yet unknown. Germline-derived CDR1 and CDR2 are SEHNR and FQNEAQ (reference sequence). The CDR3 sequence is 15 residues long. The ends were cut back, 2 bases at V and 0 bases at J, with 9 bases in the middle. The cDNA was synthesized by 5'RACE incorporating 10-nucleotide random UMIs. One entry per CDR3 protein results from TCRdb running MiXCR on the 5' RACE reads. The data contain fewer than 80,000 distinct CDR3 sequences, approximately 4.6% of them singletons. This sample is drawn from a study of neurological immune-mediated disorders. Study in general: Among the 35 or so patients with multiple sclerosis, some 30 were relapsing-remitting, while 3 were secondary progressive.

Study conclusions and caveats: The study found no CDR3 amino acid sequences shared by expanded clones across subjects, suggesting private repertoires in all groups.

The starting material, 2 million PBMCs stored at -80 C, gave rise to the unsorted libraries. The rearrangement links TRBV7-9 to TRBJ2-3; no clear D gene. The TCR sequence derives from a woman aged 45-59 years with multiple sclerosis. Sequencing used PBMCs. CDR3 protein: CASSLWRSSTDTQYF. The CDR3, as DNA: TGTGCCAGCAGCTTATGGCGGAGTAGCACAGATACGCAGTATTTT.